One and the same sample provided the 12 T cell receptor beta chains below, sequenced in a study of Ad26.COV2.S vaccination and SARS-CoV-2 variants. Treatment in this sample: some 20 received Ad26.COV2.S at low or high dose, single or two shots; 5 received placebo; per-sample allocation not given. At day 63 after the first vaccine or placebo injection, samples were drawn. Sequenced by immunoSEQ multiplex PCR; TCRdb stores in-frame clones only, minus some. The table records approximately 300,000 clones, about 86% of them present only once. Sequencing was performed on peripheral blood, taken in a trial of Ad26.COV2.S vaccine versus placebo. The source of these receptors is a person aged 18 to 59 who received the Ad26.COV2.S COVID-19 vaccine or a placebo.

This rearrangement joins TRBV10-1 to TRBJ2-5, with D possibly being TRBD1 (6 bases). V was shortened by 5 bases and J by 1 base, with 8 bases between the two germline ends. This CDR3 region has 13 residues. Per the germline V gene, CDR1 is WNHNN and CDR2 is SYGVQD (reference sequence). CDR3 nucleotide sequence: TGCGCCAGCAGTATAGGGGGCCAAGAGACCCAGTACTTC. Translating gives CASSIGGQETQYF.

This clone was observed once. The chain uses TRBV7-2 and TRBJ2-3; TRBD2 might be the D (6 bases). The CDR3 spans 13 residues. V lost 1 base and J lost 7, with 9 bases in between. Germline CDR1 reads SGHTA; CDR2 reads FQGNSA. The CDR3, as DNA: TGTGCCAGCAGCTTAGATAGCGGCAATACGCAGTATTTT. It encodes CASSLDSGNTQYF.

V gene TRBV5-1 combines with J gene TRBJ2-1; 8 bases agree with TRBD1. V was pared by 4 bases and J by 6 bases, with 3 bases of the junction left unmatched. This CDR3 is built from 13 residues. The germline gives CDR1 SGHRS, CDR2 YFSETQ. The chain's CDR3 is CASSPDRGNEQFF. CDR3 bases: TGCGCCAGCAGCCCTGACAGGGGCAATGAGCAGTTCTTC.

The chain uses TRBV2 and TRBJ2-6; a weak D match, TRBD2 (6 bases). V was cut by 6 bases and J by 0 bases, with 9 bases left in between. This CDR3 is built from 15 residues. Per germline, CDR1 SNHLY and CDR2 FYNNEI. The CDR3 here is CASSRGYSGANVLTF. The CDR3 region has the DNA TGTGCCAGCAGCCGGGGGTACTCTGGGGCCAACGTCCTGACTTTC.

The gene calls are TRBV2 and TRBJ2-7; 16 bases match TRBD2. Germline CDR1 reads SNHLY; CDR2 reads FYNNEI. Losses at the gene ends were 5 bases for V and 6 bases for J; bases not matched to a gene: 7. The CDR3 runs to 16 residues. The CDR3 protein is CASSLTGLAGGREQYF. In nucleotides, the CDR3 is TGTGCCAGCAGTTTGACGGGACTAGCGGGGGGGCGCGAGCAGTACTTC.

The genes are TRBV6-2 or TRBV6-3 and TRBJ2-7, with 8 positions matching TRBD1. The V gene end was trimmed by 5 bases and the J gene end by 6 bases; junction bases not matched to a gene: 15. In germline, CDR1 is MNHEY, CDR2 SVGEGT. This CDR3 has 16 residues. As DNA, the CDR3 is TGTGCCAGCAGTCCCCCCCCGCAGGGGGCCTTGGGCGAGCAGTACTTC. Amino acid sequence: CASSPPPQGALGEQYF.

The genes are TRBV4-1 and TRBJ2-3; 16 nucleotides agree with TRBD2. This CDR3 spans 19 amino acids. Germline CDR1 MGHRA, CDR2 YSYEKL. V was pared by 3 bases and J by 3 bases, with 9 bases of the junction left unmatched. CDR3 residues: CASSQDPGLAGGQTDTQYF. The CDR3 DNA reads TGCGCCAGCAGCCAGGATCCGGGACTAGCGGGGGGGCAGACAGATACGCAGTATTTT.

The V call is TRBV4-3, the J call TRBJ1-2; D gene ambiguous. The germline V gene encodes CDR1 LGHNA and CDR2 YSLEER. Trimming removed 0 bases at V and 4 bases at J, with 9 bases between. The CDR3 covers 14 residues. CDR3 amino acids: CASSQERRVYGYTF. Written as DNA, the CDR3 is TGCGCCAGCAGCCAAGAGAGGAGGGTCTATGGCTACACCTTC.

The CDR3 DNA reads as TGTGCCAGCAGTGAAGTGAGAGAGAACTATGGCTACACCTTC. Amino acid sequence: CASSEVRENYGYTF. The chain couples TRBV6-1 to TRBJ1-2; no reliable D call. In germline, CDR1 is MNHNS, CDR2 SASEGT. This CDR3 is 14 amino acids long. Trimming pared 1 base from V and 2 bases from J, leaving 8 bases between.

The chain recombines TRBV30 with TRBJ2-4; unclear D gene. Germline CDR1 GTSNPN, CDR2 SVGIG (reference sequence). Between the trimmed V and J ends, which lost 0 bases and 1 base, there was a span of 19 bases. This CDR3 has 18 amino acids. In DNA form, the CDR3 reads TGTGCCTGGAGTGTCGGTAATGGTTTGTGGGCGGCCAAAAACATTCAGTACTTC. Translating it yields CAWSVGNGLWAAKNIQYF. The full variable domain, rest sourced from reference TRBV30 and TRBJ2-4, is SQTIHQWPATLVQPVGSPLSLECTVEGTSNPNLYWYRQAAGRGLQLLFYSVGIGQISSEVPQNLSASRPQDRQFILSSKKLLLSDSGFYLCAWSVGNGLWAAKNIQYFGAGTRLSVL.

This clone has just one count. V is TRBV15 and J is TRBJ1-4, with D possibly TRBD1 on 6 matching bases. The germline gives CDR1 LNHNV, CDR2 YYDKDF (reference sequence). The germline V and J ends were trimmed by 3 bases and 14 bases, with 25 bases remaining between them. The CDR3 runs 16 residues. The CDR3 loop reads CATSRIRDNGMKMLFF. The CDR3 DNA follows: TGTGCCACCAGCAGGATCCGGGACAACGGGATGAAAATGCTGTTTTTT.

J is TRBJ2-7 and V is TRBV19; 9 bases match TRBD1. The trim removed 4 bases at V and 0 bases at J, leaving 7 bases unmatched. Germline V gene data show CDR1 as LNHDA and CDR2 as SQIVND (reference sequence). The CDR3 is 16 residues long. CDR3 in DNA: TGTGCCAGTAGTAGATCGGGACAGGGTTTCTCCTACGAGCAGTACTTC. It specifies CASSRSGQGFSYEQYF.